Following are 3 T cell receptor beta chains from one sample sequenced in a study of blood T cell repertoires in COVID-19. Generated by immunoSEQ multiplex PCR, the TCRdb table keeps only in-frame clones and is missing some. The sample carries 95,000 to 120,000 clones, roughly 84% recorded once. Sequenced material: peripheral blood. The receptor set was obtained from a man in his forties with acute or convalescent COVID-19.

This rearrangement joins TRBV6-2 or TRBV6-3 to TRBJ2-3, with TRBD1 matching over 7 bases. The V gene end was trimmed by 2 bases and the J gene end by 4 bases; junction bases not matched to a gene: 6. The germline V gene has CDR1 MNHEY and CDR2 SVGEGT. The CDR3 length is 15 residues. CDR3 bases: TGTGCCAGCAGTTACCAGTCACAGGGGTCAGATACGCAGTATTTT. Protein sequence: CASSYQSQGSDTQYF.

This clone was detected only once. CDR3 residues: CASSEDRGAGNTIYF. In DNA, the CDR3 is TGTGCCAGCAGTGAGGACAGGGGCGCTGGAAACACCATATATTTT. V gene TRBV25-1 combines with J gene TRBJ1-3, with 9 nucleotides matching TRBD1. Per the germline V gene, CDR1 is MGHDK and CDR2 is SYGVNS. This CDR3 is built from 15 residues. Unmatched junction bases numbered 2, after V lost 3 bases and J lost 2 bases.

The genes are TRBV5-1 and TRBJ1-4; 7 bases match TRBD1. From germline, CDR1 is SGHRS and CDR2 YFSETQ. The junction had 14 bases not matched to a gene; V was cut back by 0 bases and J by 6 bases. This CDR3 contains 18 residues. The chain's CDR3 is CASSLGRTGRNLDEKLFF. The CDR3 DNA reads TGCGCCAGCAGCTTGGGGCGGACAGGCCGCAACTTGGATGAAAAACTGTTTTTT.